This is a list of T cell receptor beta chains from one sample in a study of blood T cell repertoires in COVID-19. The table came from immunoSEQ multiplex PCR; TCRdb's copy has only in-frame clones and leaves some out. In the table there are 150,000 to 200,000 clones, 81% of which are singletons. The sample was peripheral blood. All receptors come from a man aged 55 to 70 with active or convalescent COVID-19. Each CDR3 is given with its conserved first and last residue. D genes are given only for firm matches. Rows may omit the clone size; those that give it use once, few, many or a size class.

J | V | D | size | DNA | CDR3
TRBJ1-4 | TRBV28 | - | few | TGTGCCAGCAGAGAGACAGTGACTAATGAAAAACTGTTTTTT | CASRETVTNEKLFF
TRBJ2-7 | TRBV7-9 | - | few | TGTGCCAGCAGCTTATTGGACGGGTCAGGGGCCAACGAGCAGTACTTC | CASSLLDGSGANEQYF
TRBJ1-2 | TRBV5-4 | TRBD1 | - | TGTGCCAGCAGCTCATTGGACAGGATCTATGGCTACACCTTC | CASSSLDRIYGYTF
TRBJ1-4 | TRBV9 | - | - | TGTGCCAGCAGCGTGGGCCTACGTAATGAAAAACTGTTTTTT | CASSVGLRNEKLFF
TRBJ2-2 | TRBV7-2 | - | - | TGTGCCAGCAGCTTAGGGTCCAGGGGGAACACCGGGGAGCTGTTTTTT | CASSLGSRGNTGELFF
TRBJ1-2 | TRBV12-3/TRBV12-4 | TRBD1 | - | TGTGCCAGCAGTGCCGGGACAGTCCATGGCTACACCTTC | CASSAGTVHGYTF
TRBJ2-7 | TRBV29-1 | - | - | TGCAGCGTTTCCTTTAGGGGGATCGGCGAGCAGTACTTC | CSVSFRGIGEQYF
TRBJ2-5 | TRBV3-1/TRBV3-2 | - | - | TGTGCCACCAAAGGATTTCGGGACCCCTCGCCGACTAGAAAAGAGACCCAGTACTTC | CATKGFRDPSPTRKETQYF
TRBJ2-7 | TRBV15 | - | once | TGTGCCACCAGCAGAGATCGGGGGTTCCACGAGCAGTACTTC | CATSRDRGFHEQYF
TRBJ1-5 | TRBV9 | TRBD1 | once | TGTGCCAGCAGCGTAGGAACAGGGGTATATCAGCCCCAGCATTTT | CASSVGTGVYQPQHF
TRBJ1-1 | TRBV28 | - | - | TGTGCCAGCAGTTTATTAGGGGGTGAAGCTTTCTTT | CASSLLGGEAFF
TRBJ2-3 | TRBV28 | TRBD2 | - | TGTGCCAGCACCGGACTAGCGGGTACCTTTAGCACAGATACGCAGTATTTT | CASTGLAGTFSTDTQYF
TRBJ2-2 | TRBV4-2 | TRBD2 | few | TGTGCCAGCAGCCAACTAGCGGGAGACACCGGGGAGCTGTTTTTT | CASSQLAGDTGELFF
TRBJ1-2 | TRBV20-1 | - | - | TGCAGTGCTGACGAGGACAGACACACCTTC | CSADEDRHTF
TRBJ1-5 | TRBV6-5 | TRBD1 | - | TGTGCCAGCAGTTGGGCCGGGACAGGGATTAATCAGCCCCAGCATTTT | CASSWAGTGINQPQHF
TRBJ2-1 | TRBV5-1 | TRBD1 | - | TGCGCCAGCAGCTCATTCAGGGGGACCTACAATGAGCAGTTCTTC | CASSSFRGTYNEQFF
TRBJ1-1 | TRBV12-3/TRBV12-4 | TRBD1 | - | TGTGCCAGCAGGACAGGGTACGGGACTGAAGCTTTCTTT | CASRTGYGTEAFF
TRBJ2-3 | TRBV6-5 | - | - | TGTGCCAGCACTCCGCTATCTAGCACAGATACGCAGTATTTT | CASTPLSSTDTQYF
TRBJ2-7 | TRBV4-1 | TRBD1 | medium-sized | TGCGCCAGCAGCCATTCCAAGACAGGGGACCCCTACGAGCAGTACTTC | CASSHSKTGDPYEQYF
TRBJ2-7 | TRBV7-2 | - | - | TGTGCCAGCAGCCCCTTCGGGGATAGACCCTACGAGCAGTACTTC | CASSPFGDRPYEQYF
TRBJ1-4 | TRBV3-1/TRBV3-2 | TRBD1 | - | TGTGCCAGCGGGGGACAGGCCAATGAAAAACTGTTTTTT | CASGGQANEKLFF
TRBJ1-3 | TRBV3-1/TRBV3-2 | TRBD1 | - | TGTGCCAGCAGCCAAGCGGACAGGGATGGAAACACCATATATTTT | CASSQADRDGNTIYF
TRBJ1-1 | TRBV13 | - | once | TGTGCCAGCAGCTTAGAGGGGACTGAAGCTTTCTTT | CASSLEGTEAFF
TRBJ1-1 | TRBV5-1 | TRBD1 | - | TGCGCCAGCAGCCCGGGACAGGGGCTTGCTGAAGCTTTCTTT | CASSPGQGLAEAFF
TRBJ2-1 | TRBV24-1 | - | - | TGTGCCACCAGTGATTTCCGGGGGGCGGGGGATGAGCAGTTCTTC | CATSDFRGAGDEQFF
TRBJ1-2 | TRBV6-5 | TRBD1 | - | TGTGCCAGCAGGCCTCAGGGGGCCGGCTATGGCTACACCTTC | CASRPQGAGYGYTF
TRBJ1-3 | TRBV5-1 | TRBD1 | - | TGCGCCAGCAGCTTGGGGACAGGGCTCTCTGGAAACACCATATATTTT | CASSLGTGLSGNTIYF
TRBJ1-1 | TRBV6-5 | - | once | TGTGCCAGCACTACAACTGAGGGCTCGAACACTGAAGCTTTCTTT | CASTTTEGSNTEAFF
TRBJ2-5 | TRBV7-8 | - | - | TGTGCCAGCAGCCCGTACAGGGTAGGGGCGGGAGAGACCCAGTACTTC | CASSPYRVGAGETQYF
TRBJ2-7 | TRBV6-5 | TRBD2 | - | TGTGCCAGCAGTCACTTAGCGGGGGGCCCTCCCTACGAGCAGTACTTC | CASSHLAGGPPYEQYF
TRBJ1-2 | TRBV30 | - | - | TGTGCCTGGAGCGGAATCGGCCGACAGGCCTTCTATGGCTACACCTTC | CAWSGIGRQAFYGYTF
TRBJ2-2 | TRBV5-1 | - | - | TGCGCCAGCAGACCCAACAGTGGCACCGGGGAGCTGTTTTTT | CASRPNSGTGELFF
TRBJ2-3 | TRBV7-9 | - | - | TGTGCCAGCAGCCGCGAGAGGTCGAAAGATACGCAGTATTTT | CASSRERSKDTQYF
TRBJ1-3 | TRBV28 | - | few | TGTGCCAGCAGTTTATTTCGGTCCCTCGGAAACACCATATATTTT | CASSLFRSLGNTIYF
TRBJ1-2 | TRBV27 | - | - | TGTGCCAGCAGTTTATCGTCAGGGTCCGTCTTAGGCTACACCTTC | CASSLSSGSVLGYTF
TRBJ1-5 | TRBV10-3 | TRBD1 | few | TGTGCCATCGGACAGGGGGCAGGTAATCAGCCCCAGCATTTT | CAIGQGAGNQPQHF
TRBJ2-7 | TRBV15 | TRBD2 | few | TGTGCCACCAGCAGAGATCCGGGAGGGAAATACGAGCAGTACTTC | CATSRDPGGKYEQYF
TRBJ1-5 | TRBV6-6 | - | - | TGTGCCAGCAGTTACCTTGGGGGGGAGGGGCAGCCCCAGCATTTT | CASSYLGGEGQPQHF
TRBJ1-1 | TRBV6-5 | TRBD1 | - | TGTGCCAGCAAACGGACAGGGGGAAACACTGAAGCTTTCTTT | CASKRTGGNTEAFF
TRBJ2-2 | TRBV19 | TRBD1 | - | TGTGCCAGTAGTATAGCGCGGGACAGGGGCGGTAACACCGGGGAGCTGTTTTTT | CASSIARDRGGNTGELFF
TRBJ2-7 | TRBV10-2 | TRBD2 | - | TGCGCCAGCAGTGTTGGGACTAGCGGGCTCTCCTACGAGCAGTACTTC | CASSVGTSGLSYEQYF
TRBJ2-6 | TRBV7-9 | TRBD1 | - | TGTGCCAGCAGCTCCCGGACAGGGGGAGGGTCTGGGGCCAACGTCCTGACTTTC | CASSSRTGGGSGANVLTF
TRBJ2-3 | TRBV2 | - | - | TGTGCCAGCAGTGAGCGGGCTAGCAGAACAGATACGCAGTATTTT | CASSERASRTDTQYF
TRBJ2-7 | TRBV5-5 | - | once | TGTGCCAGCAGCTTGGGTCAGGGAATCTACGAGCAGTACTTC | CASSLGQGIYEQYF
TRBJ1-5 | TRBV6-5 | TRBD1 | - | TGTGCCAGCAGACCCGACAGGGCAAGCAATCAGCCCCAGCATTTT | CASRPDRASNQPQHF
TRBJ2-7 | TRBV13 | TRBD1 | - | TGTGCCAGCGCTTGGGGACAGGGTAACTACGAGCAGTACTTC | CASAWGQGNYEQYF
TRBJ1-2 | TRBV28 | - | - | TGTGCCAGCAGCCCCTCGGGGTATGGCTACACCTTC | CASSPSGYGYTF
TRBJ2-6 | TRBV28 | - | - | TGTGCCAGCAGAAAGCCTGGGGCCAACGTCCTGACTTTC | CASRKPGANVLTF
TRBJ2-5 | TRBV6-6 | - | once | TGTGCCAGCGGAGCCACTACCCCGCCGGCCCAGTACTTC | CASGATTPPAQYF
TRBJ1-2 | TRBV6-5 | - | - | TGTGCCAGCTCCCTCGACCGAGGCTATGGCTACACCTTC | CASSLDRGYGYTF
TRBJ2-1 | TRBV7-2 | TRBD2 | - | TGTGCCAGCAGCCCCCGCTTGGGACTAGCGGGGGAGAATGAGCAGTTCTTC | CASSPRLGLAGENEQFF
TRBJ1-1 | TRBV19 | TRBD1 | - | TGTGCCAGTAGCGGACAGGGCGTGAACACTGAAGCTTTCTTT | CASSGQGVNTEAFF
TRBJ1-2 | TRBV2 | - | many | TGTGCCAGCAGTGAGCTCAGCCAGGATGCTAACTATGGCTACACCTTC | CASSELSQDANYGYTF
TRBJ2-1 | TRBV6-1 | TRBD2 | - | TGTGCCAGCAGTGAGGCTCCGGGACTAGACTACAATGAGCAGTTCTTC | CASSEAPGLDYNEQFF
TRBJ1-1 | TRBV19 | TRBD1 | - | TGTGCCAGTAGCCCCCGACAGGGGGCCTATGAAGCTTTCTTT | CASSPRQGAYEAFF
TRBJ2-7 | TRBV10-3 | - | - | TGTGCCATCAGTGATACTTACGAGCAGTACTTC | CAISDTYEQYF